This entry concerns a single TCR beta chain. This sample is part of a study of cytomegalovirus exposure and HLA in healthy donors. V lost 8 bases and J lost 5, with 15 bases in between. This CDR3 contains 14 residues. Germline V gene lookup returns CDR1 MNHEY and CDR2 SMNVEV (reference sequence). PCR primers comprised 60 Vbeta and 13 Jbeta primers. The data were produced by immunoSEQ multiplex PCR, yet TCRdb's version contains in-frame clones alone and is incomplete. The sample includes hundreds of thousands of clones, over 75% of them seen just once. Sequencing was performed on PBMCs. The source is a girl aged 2 to 9 in good health and CMV-seronegative. V is TRBV27 and J is TRBJ1-4, with a weak D call TRBD1 (5 bases). The CDR3 DNA reads TGTGCCAGCGCTTACGGGGGGTCAAATGAAAAACTGTTTTTT. This codes for CASAYGGSNEKLFF.